A selection of T cell receptor beta chains follows, all from one sample in a study of blood T cell repertoires in COVID-19. The method was immunoSEQ multiplex PCR; TCRdb's version includes in-frame clones alone and lacks a portion of them. Among 180,000 or so clones listed, 85% to 90% were seen once. Sequences were obtained from peripheral blood. These receptors all stem from a man between 18 and 29 years old with acute or convalescent COVID-19. CDR3s include the opening cysteine and the closing phenylalanine or tryptophan. The D gene is left open where the match is weak. Clone size is shown for a subset of rows, as once, few, many or a class of expanded clone.

d_call: TRBD1
v_call: TRBV19
clone_size: -
j_call: TRBJ1-6
cdr3_aa: CASSITGGSRNSPLHF
cdr3_nt: TGTGCCAGTAGTATAACAGGGGGCTCGAGGAATTCACCCCTCCACTTT

d_call: -
v_call: TRBV2
clone_size: -
j_call: TRBJ1-6
cdr3_aa: CASSVTGKDSPLHF
cdr3_nt: TGTGCCAGCAGTGTTACAGGGAAGGACTCACCCCTCCACTTT

d_call: -
v_call: TRBV6-1
clone_size: -
j_call: TRBJ1-5
cdr3_aa: CASSEDRWTAGQPQHF
cdr3_nt: TGTGCCAGCAGTGAAGATCGATGGACAGCCGGTCAGCCCCAGCATTTT

d_call: TRBD2
v_call: TRBV7-8
clone_size: -
j_call: TRBJ2-2
cdr3_aa: CASSSGLGHTGELFF
cdr3_nt: TGTGCCAGCAGCTCCGGACTAGGACACACCGGGGAGCTGTTTTTT

d_call: -
v_call: TRBV21-1
clone_size: -
j_call: TRBJ2-3
cdr3_aa: CASCAQMGLAVSTDTQYF
cdr3_nt: TGTGCCAGCTGCGCTCAGATGGGCCTAGCGGTGAGCACAGATACGCAGTATTTT

d_call: TRBD2
v_call: TRBV28
clone_size: -
j_call: TRBJ2-7
cdr3_aa: CASTTLAGGAYEQYF
cdr3_nt: TGTGCCAGCACCACACTAGCGGGGGGGGCCTACGAGCAGTACTTC

d_call: -
v_call: TRBV5-1
clone_size: -
j_call: TRBJ1-6
cdr3_aa: CASSPAGDSPLHF
cdr3_nt: TGCGCCAGCAGCCCCGCAGGGGATTCACCCCTCCACTTT

d_call: TRBD2
v_call: TRBV5-1
clone_size: -
j_call: TRBJ2-5
cdr3_aa: CASSWTSGQETQYF
cdr3_nt: TGCGCCAGCAGCTGGACTAGCGGACAAGAGACCCAGTACTTC

d_call: TRBD1
v_call: TRBV29-1
clone_size: -
j_call: TRBJ2-7
cdr3_aa: CSVDRTGNGYEQYF
cdr3_nt: TGCAGCGTTGACAGGACAGGGAATGGATACGAGCAGTACTTC

d_call: -
v_call: TRBV7-3
clone_size: -
j_call: TRBJ2-3
cdr3_aa: CASSFGQNTDTQYF
cdr3_nt: TGTGCCAGCAGCTTCGGACAGAACACAGATACGCAGTATTTT

d_call: TRBD1
v_call: TRBV9
clone_size: -
j_call: TRBJ2-5
cdr3_aa: CASSVRQGPQETQYF
cdr3_nt: TGTGCCAGCAGCGTACGACAGGGGCCACAAGAGACCCAGTACTTC

d_call: -
v_call: TRBV6-5
clone_size: -
j_call: TRBJ2-3
cdr3_aa: CASSKISGNTQYF
cdr3_nt: TGTGCCAGCAGTAAGATAAGCGGTAATACGCAGTATTTT

d_call: -
v_call: TRBV10-2
clone_size: -
j_call: TRBJ1-1
cdr3_aa: CASSPDTFGAFF
cdr3_nt: TGCGCCAGCAGTCCGGACACCTTCGGAGCTTTCTTT

d_call: -
v_call: TRBV19
clone_size: -
j_call: TRBJ1-5
cdr3_aa: CASSIYGDSNQPQHF
cdr3_nt: TGTGCCAGTAGTATATATGGAGATAGCAATCAGCCCCAGCATTTT

d_call: -
v_call: TRBV28
clone_size: -
j_call: TRBJ1-2
cdr3_aa: CASILGTGNYGYTF
cdr3_nt: -

d_call: -
v_call: TRBV6-6
clone_size: -
j_call: TRBJ2-7
cdr3_aa: CASSKIRDEQYF
cdr3_nt: TGTGCCAGCAGTAAAATCAGGGACGAGCAGTACTTC

d_call: -
v_call: TRBV7-2
clone_size: -
j_call: TRBJ1-1
cdr3_aa: CASSSGQSIEAFF
cdr3_nt: TGTGCCAGCAGCTCAGGACAGTCTATTGAAGCTTTCTTT

d_call: -
v_call: TRBV4-2
clone_size: -
j_call: TRBJ2-3
cdr3_aa: CASSQELASTDTQYF
cdr3_nt: TGTGCCAGCAGCCAAGAGCTAGCGAGCACAGATACGCAGTATTTT

d_call: TRBD2
v_call: TRBV10-3
clone_size: -
j_call: TRBJ2-2
cdr3_aa: CAIRSGLGLNTGELFF
cdr3_nt: TGTGCCATCAGAAGCGGACTAGGTCTTAACACCGGGGAGCTGTTTTTT

d_call: TRBD2
v_call: TRBV5-6
clone_size: -
j_call: TRBJ2-3
cdr3_aa: CASSPRLAGGGTDTQYF
cdr3_nt: TGTGCCAGCAGCCCACGACTAGCGGGGGGTGGGACAGATACGCAGTATTTT

d_call: -
v_call: TRBV30
clone_size: -
j_call: TRBJ1-4
cdr3_aa: CAWNHLGANEKLFF
cdr3_nt: TGTGCCTGGAACCATCTCGGGGCTAATGAAAAACTGTTTTTT

d_call: TRBD1
v_call: TRBV7-9
clone_size: -
j_call: TRBJ2-3
cdr3_aa: CASSSNRGTYSTDTQYF
cdr3_nt: TGTGCCAGCAGCTCAAACAGGGGAACGTATAGTACAGATACGCAGTATTTT

d_call: -
v_call: TRBV27
clone_size: -
j_call: TRBJ1-6
cdr3_aa: CASSLWGGNSPLHF
cdr3_nt: TGTGCCAGCAGTTTATGGGGGGGAAACTCACCCCTCCACTTT

d_call: -
v_call: TRBV7-2
clone_size: -
j_call: TRBJ1-3
cdr3_aa: CASSRRGDGNTIYF
cdr3_nt: TGTGCCAGCAGCCGTCGGGGGGATGGAAACACCATATATTTT

d_call: TRBD1
v_call: TRBV5-5
clone_size: -
j_call: TRBJ1-2
cdr3_aa: CASSFPFGTEITNYGYTF
cdr3_nt: TGTGCCAGCAGCTTTCCTTTTGGGACAGAAATCACTAACTATGGCTACACCTTC

d_call: -
v_call: TRBV2
clone_size: -
j_call: TRBJ1-5
cdr3_aa: CASSGPGNSNQPQHF
cdr3_nt: TGTGCCAGCAGCGGACCGGGGAATAGCAATCAGCCCCAGCATTTT

d_call: -
v_call: TRBV28
clone_size: -
j_call: TRBJ2-1
cdr3_aa: CASSDPGEGYNEQFF
cdr3_nt: TGTGCCAGCAGTGATCCGGGTGAGGGATACAATGAGCAGTTCTTC

d_call: TRBD1
v_call: TRBV2
clone_size: -
j_call: TRBJ2-1
cdr3_aa: CASTDRGRIDEQFF
cdr3_nt: TGTGCCAGCACGGACAGGGGGCGCATTGATGAGCAGTTCTTC

d_call: -
v_call: TRBV19
clone_size: -
j_call: TRBJ1-2
cdr3_aa: CASSRLSGEWNGYTF
cdr3_nt: TGTGCCAGTAGTCGACTCTCAGGGGAATGGAATGGCTACACCTTC

d_call: -
v_call: TRBV5-1
clone_size: -
j_call: TRBJ1-3
cdr3_aa: CASSLSHREAGNTIYF
cdr3_nt: TGCGCCAGCAGCCTATCTCACAGGGAAGCTGGAAACACCATATATTTT

d_call: -
v_call: TRBV10-2
clone_size: -
j_call: TRBJ2-7
cdr3_aa: CASSDLASTYEQYF
cdr3_nt: TGCGCCAGCAGTGATCTAGCAAGCACCTACGAGCAGTACTTC

d_call: -
v_call: TRBV7-9
clone_size: -
j_call: TRBJ2-6
cdr3_aa: CASSFTPPRGANVLTF
cdr3_nt: TGTGCCAGCAGCTTTACTCCCCCTCGAGGGGCCAACGTCCTGACTTTC

d_call: TRBD1
v_call: TRBV3-1/TRBV3-2
clone_size: -
j_call: TRBJ2-1
cdr3_aa: CASSQDPGQFNEQFF
cdr3_nt: TGTGCCAGCAGCCAAGATCCGGGACAGTTCAATGAGCAGTTCTTC

d_call: -
v_call: TRBV6-5
clone_size: -
j_call: TRBJ1-2
cdr3_aa: CASSYGGVNRYTF
cdr3_nt: TGTGCCAGCAGTTACGGGGGGGTAAACCGCTACACCTTC

d_call: -
v_call: TRBV2
clone_size: -
j_call: TRBJ2-3
cdr3_aa: CASKKGVGETDTQYF
cdr3_nt: TGTGCCAGCAAGAAGGGGGTGGGGGAGACAGATACGCAGTATTTT

d_call: TRBD1
v_call: TRBV7-9
clone_size: -
j_call: TRBJ1-1
cdr3_aa: CASGRQGGTEAFF
cdr3_nt: TGTGCCAGCGGCCGACAGGGGGGCACTGAAGCTTTCTTT

d_call: TRBD2
v_call: TRBV5-8
clone_size: -
j_call: TRBJ2-3
cdr3_aa: CASSRTKLAGRSTDTQYF
cdr3_nt: TGTGCCAGCAGCCGTACTAAACTAGCGGGGCGTAGCACAGATACGCAGTATTTT

d_call: TRBD1
v_call: TRBV23-1
clone_size: -
j_call: TRBJ1-5
cdr3_aa: CASSQQRGQGDSNQPQHF
cdr3_nt: TGCGCCAGCAGTCAACAAAGGGGACAGGGAGATAGCAATCAGCCCCAGCATTTT

d_call: -
v_call: TRBV20-1
clone_size: -
j_call: TRBJ1-3
cdr3_aa: CSASPEGSFGNTIYF
cdr3_nt: TGCAGTGCTAGTCCGGAGGGTTCATTTGGAAACACCATATATTTT

d_call: TRBD1
v_call: TRBV30
clone_size: -
j_call: TRBJ2-7
cdr3_aa: CAWSAGQVSSYEQYF
cdr3_nt: TGTGCCTGGAGTGCCGGACAGGTTAGCTCCTACGAGCAGTACTTC

d_call: -
v_call: TRBV18
clone_size: once
j_call: TRBJ1-5
cdr3_aa: CASSSRTDNQPQHF
cdr3_nt: TGTGCCAGCTCATCCCGGACAGACAATCAGCCCCAGCATTTT

d_call: -
v_call: TRBV5-6
clone_size: -
j_call: TRBJ1-5
cdr3_aa: CASSPRGRQPQHF
cdr3_nt: TGTGCCAGCAGCCCCAGGGGCCGCCAGCCCCAGCATTTT

d_call: TRBD1
v_call: TRBV2
clone_size: -
j_call: TRBJ2-2
cdr3_aa: CASRAGTGTGELFF
cdr3_nt: TGTGCCAGCAGGGCCGGGACAGGGACCGGGGAGCTGTTTTTT

d_call: -
v_call: TRBV7-8
clone_size: -
j_call: TRBJ1-1
cdr3_aa: CASSLVGANTEAFF
cdr3_nt: TGTGCCAGCAGCTTAGTCGGAGCTAACACTGAAGCTTTCTTT

d_call: -
v_call: TRBV5-1
clone_size: -
j_call: TRBJ2-5
cdr3_aa: CASSFGQGQETQYF
cdr3_nt: TGCGCCAGCAGCTTTGGGCAGGGGCAAGAGACCCAGTACTTC

d_call: -
v_call: TRBV10-3
clone_size: -
j_call: TRBJ2-2
cdr3_aa: CAIGRWRGPGTGELFF
cdr3_nt: TGTGCCATCGGAAGATGGAGGGGGCCGGGCACCGGGGAGCTGTTTTTT

d_call: TRBD1
v_call: TRBV6-4
clone_size: -
j_call: TRBJ1-6
cdr3_aa: CASSEGQGNSPLHF
cdr3_nt: TGTGCCAGCAGTGAAGGACAGGGGAATTCACCCCTCCACTTT

d_call: -
v_call: TRBV5-4
clone_size: -
j_call: TRBJ2-3
cdr3_aa: CASSPPAGMNTDTQYF
cdr3_nt: TGTGCCAGCAGCCCCCCGGCGGGGATGAATACAGATACGCAGTATTTT

d_call: -
v_call: TRBV12-3/TRBV12-4
clone_size: -
j_call: TRBJ1-3
cdr3_aa: CASSPGAGNTIYF
cdr3_nt: TGTGCCAGCAGTCCAGGGGCTGGAAACACCATATATTTT

d_call: -
v_call: TRBV3-1/TRBV3-2
clone_size: few
j_call: TRBJ1-3
cdr3_aa: CASSRQSAGNTIYF
cdr3_nt: TGTGCCAGCAGCCGACAGTCAGCTGGAAACACCATATATTTT

d_call: TRBD1
v_call: TRBV6-5
clone_size: few
j_call: TRBJ2-7
cdr3_aa: CASSYSDRGTYEQYF
cdr3_nt: TGTGCCAGCAGTTACTCGGACAGGGGGACCTACGAGCAGTACTTC

d_call: TRBD1
v_call: TRBV18
clone_size: -
j_call: TRBJ2-1
cdr3_aa: CASSRGTGGYEQFF
cdr3_nt: TGTGCCAGCTCACGGGGGACAGGGGGCTATGAGCAGTTCTTC

d_call: -
v_call: TRBV28
clone_size: -
j_call: TRBJ1-2
cdr3_aa: CASSPSGVRQGYTF
cdr3_nt: TGTGCCAGCAGTCCATCGGGGGTGAGGCAGGGCTACACCTTC

d_call: -
v_call: TRBV9
clone_size: -
j_call: TRBJ2-7
cdr3_aa: CASSSAGTAREQYF
cdr3_nt: TGTGCCAGCAGCTCAGCCGGGACTGCTCGCGAGCAGTACTTC